The 6 T cell receptor beta chains reported below all come from one sample, sequenced in a study of shared clonotypes between healthy human individuals (dated by TCRdb to 2019 to 2021). Receptor libraries were prepared by the immunoSEQ multiplex PCR assay. TCRdb's version of the immuneACCESS table is confined to in-frame rearrangements and falls short of the full clone set. An unresolved V gene accounts for under half of the shortfall where checked; the remainder is of unknown origin. The sample yields approximately 510,000 clones; 60% to 85% were counted once. 10% to 15% of the sample rests with the top ten. Material for sequencing was PBMCs. The source is a woman aged 40-49 years in good health. Some clones in this sample may be carry-over from other donors' samples.

This sequence joins TRBV2 and TRBJ2-5; D gene unclear. CDR3 length: 10 amino acids. Germline loops: CDR1 SNHLY, CDR2 FYNNEI. The ends were cut back, 4 bases at V and 11 bases at J, with 8 bases in the middle. The CDR3 coding sequence is TGTGCCAGCAGTGCTGGCTTGCAGTACTTC. It codes for CASSAGLQYF.

Of note for this clone: One base away lies a much larger clone, so this may be a sequencing read error. The chain uses TRBV7-8 and TRBJ2-3; D is unclear. This CDR3 region has 14 residues. Trimming shortened V by 3 bases and J by 2 bases, and 9 bases separated the two germline ends. Germline values: CDR1 SGHVS, CDR2 FQNEAQ. As DNA, the CDR3 is TGTGCCAGCAGCTTTTGGAGAGACACAGATACGCAGTATTTT. It translates to CASSFWRDTDTQYF. The full variable domain, rest sourced from reference TRBV7-8 and TRBJ2-3, is GAGVSQSPRYKVAKRGQDVALRCDPISGHVSLFWYQQALGQGPEFLTYFQNEAQLDKSGLPSDRFFAERPEGSVSTLKIQRTQQEDSAVYLCASSFWRDTDTQYFGPGTRLTVL.

The sample holds a few counts of this clone. The chain uses TRBV6-5 and TRBJ2-7; TRBD1 aligns across 9 bases. The germline gives CDR1 MNHEY, CDR2 SVGAGI. The CDR3 is 16 residues long. V lost 0 bases, J lost 4 bases, and 7 bases stayed unmatched. The CDR3 protein is CASSYSTPGTGYEQYF. The CDR3 DNA reads as TGTGCCAGCAGTTACTCGACTCCCGGGACAGGGTACGAGCAGTACTTC.

The rearrangement links TRBV15 to TRBJ2-3; D is perhaps TRBD2 (6 bases). Germline-derived CDR1 and CDR2 are LNHNV and YYDKDF (reference sequence). The V and J ends lost 6 bases and 2 bases respectively, with 12 bases between them. The CDR3 loop spans 14 amino acids. DNA of the CDR3: TGTGCCACCAGGGGGCGGGGATACACAGATACGCAGTATTTT. As protein: CATRGRGYTDTQYF.

The rearrangement links TRBV18 to TRBJ2-1, with 12 nucleotides matching TRBD2. Germline V gives CDR1 KGHSH, CDR2 LQKENI. The CDR3 totals 14 residues. Germline trimming cut 3 bases from V and 7 bases from J; bases unmatched to any gene: 1. DNA for the CDR3: TGTGCCAGCTCACCCGGGACTAGCGGGAATGAGCAGTTCTTC. The encoded protein is CASSPGTSGNEQFF.

V gene TRBV6-6 combines with J gene TRBJ1-1; perhaps TRBD1 as D (6 bases). Per the germline V gene, CDR1 is MNHNY and CDR2 is SVGAGI (reference sequence). V was cut by 6 bases and J by 3 bases, with 14 bases left in between. The CDR3 extends over 14 amino acids. In nucleotides, the CDR3 is TGTGCCAGCAGGTACAGGGCTGCGGACACTGAAGCTTTCTTT. Its protein is CASRYRAADTEAFF.